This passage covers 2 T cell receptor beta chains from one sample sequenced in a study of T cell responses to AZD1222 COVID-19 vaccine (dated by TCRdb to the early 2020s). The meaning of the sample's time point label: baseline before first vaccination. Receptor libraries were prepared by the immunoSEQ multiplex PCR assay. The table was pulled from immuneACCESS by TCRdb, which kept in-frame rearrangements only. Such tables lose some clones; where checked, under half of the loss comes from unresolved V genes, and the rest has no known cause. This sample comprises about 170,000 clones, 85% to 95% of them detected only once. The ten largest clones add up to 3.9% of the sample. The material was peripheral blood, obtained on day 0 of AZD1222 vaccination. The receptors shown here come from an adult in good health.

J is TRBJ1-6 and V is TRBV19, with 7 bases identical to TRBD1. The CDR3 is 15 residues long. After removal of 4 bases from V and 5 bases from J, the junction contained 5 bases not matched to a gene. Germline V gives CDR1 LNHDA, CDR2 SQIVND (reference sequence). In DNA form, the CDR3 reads TGTGCCAGTAGTACCCAGACAGGGAATAATTCACCCCTCCACTTT. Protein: CASSTQTGNNSPLHF.

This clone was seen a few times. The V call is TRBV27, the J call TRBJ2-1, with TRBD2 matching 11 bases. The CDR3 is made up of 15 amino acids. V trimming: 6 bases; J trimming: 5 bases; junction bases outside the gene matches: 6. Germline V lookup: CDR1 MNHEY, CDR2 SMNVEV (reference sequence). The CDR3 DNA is TGTGCCAGCAGGGGATTAGCGGGAGGGGACAATGAGCAGTTCTTC. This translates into CASRGLAGGDNEQFF.